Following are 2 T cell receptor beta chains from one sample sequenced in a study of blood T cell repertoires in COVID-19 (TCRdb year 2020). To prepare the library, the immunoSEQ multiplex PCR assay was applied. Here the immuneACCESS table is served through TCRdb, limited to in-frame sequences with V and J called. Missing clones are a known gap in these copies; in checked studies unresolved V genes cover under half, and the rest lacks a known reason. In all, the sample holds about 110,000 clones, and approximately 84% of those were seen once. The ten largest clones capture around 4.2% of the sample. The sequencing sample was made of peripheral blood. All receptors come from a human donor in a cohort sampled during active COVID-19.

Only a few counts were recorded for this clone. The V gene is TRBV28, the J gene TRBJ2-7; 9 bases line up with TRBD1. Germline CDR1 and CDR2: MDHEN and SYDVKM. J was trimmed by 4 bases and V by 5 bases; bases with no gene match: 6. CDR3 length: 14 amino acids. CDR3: CASSTGGARYEQYF. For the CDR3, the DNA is TGTGCCAGCAGTACAGGGGGCGCGAGGTACGAGCAGTACTTC. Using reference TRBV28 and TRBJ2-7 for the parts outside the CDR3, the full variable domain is DVKVTQSSRYLVKRTGEKVFLECVQDMDHENMFWYRQDPGLGLRLIYFSYDVKMKEKGDIPEGYSVSREKKERFSLILESASTNQTSMYLCASSTGGARYEQYFGPGTRLTVT.

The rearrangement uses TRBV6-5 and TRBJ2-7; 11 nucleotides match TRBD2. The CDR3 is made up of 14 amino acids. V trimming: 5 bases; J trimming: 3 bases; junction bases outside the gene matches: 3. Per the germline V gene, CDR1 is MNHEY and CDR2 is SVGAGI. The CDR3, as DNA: TGTGCCAGCAGTAGGACTAGCGGGCTCTACGAGCAGTACTTC. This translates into CASSRTSGLYEQYF.